This TCR beta chain stems from a study of T-cell memory formation after mild COVID-19. From the 5' RACE reads, TCRdb called clonotypes with MiXCR, one entry per CDR3 protein. The top ten hold 40% of the sample, which has 100,000 or so distinct CDR3 sequences, around 10% seen once. The table lists this clonotype with a few counts. The V segment lost 3 bases and the J segment 9 bases; nucleotides outside the gene matches: 11. Germline-derived CDR1 and CDR2 are LGHDT and YNNKEL (reference sequence). This CDR3 is 16 amino acids long. The chain combines TRBV3-1 with TRBJ2-4; TRBD2 matches at 10 bases. Sequenced sample: PBMCs or a T cell subset sorted from them (not recorded which). This TCR was sampled from a man aged 18 to 29 who had mild COVID-19 (a few samples of this study predate the infection). Cell type and time point are not known. Written as DNA, the CDR3 is TGTGCCAGCAGCCACCCAAAGGGACTAGCGCGGACCATTCAGTACTTC. Protein product: CASSHPKGLARTIQYF.